Detailed here is one T cell receptor (beta chain). In its sample, this clonotype was seen many times. Its antigen is still unknown. Per-base qualities were not stored, and no clone one base away is much larger. A history of other malignancies or of prior chemotherapy or radiotherapy was absent in all patients, and node-negative disease was shown on CT and PET/CT in all patients. At each of two time points, 4.5 to 7.5 milliliters of peripheral venous blood were collected in EDTA tubes. Ficoll-Paque Plus density-gradient centrifugation was used to isolate PBMCs. Right after collection, samples were kept at -80 degrees C until analysis. This sample was taken from a study of prognosis after radiotherapy for stage I lung cancer (dated by TCRdb to the early 2020s). Background on the whole study: Between early 2018 and early 2019, nineteen patients with stage I NSCLC were enrolled in Nanjing, China. The study included 13 to 15 patients with newly diagnosed primary stage I lung tumors and 4 to 6 with oligometastatic NSCLC after surgical resection of the primary tumor. All patients were regarded as medically inoperable, because of comorbidities in about a dozen patients and refusal of surgery in about seven patients. Ages in the cohort of 13 men and 6 or 7 women ranged from about 50 to 85 years, with a median of 74. On tumor histology, approximately 12 patients had adenocarcinoma and more than 5 had squamous cell carcinoma. SBRT was delivered in 3 to 5 fractions with a biologically effective dose of at least 100 Gy, and image-guided IMRT or VMAT was used for delivery. Concurrent therapy was not administered to any patient alongside SBRT. Distant metastases were developed by four of the 19 patients after SBRT, at a median of around seven months, whereas no significant progression was observed in the other 15 patients. This study profiled peripheral blood TCR beta repertoires from stage I NSCLC patients before and after stereotactic body radiotherapy and linked the repertoires to distant failure. The study took one blood sample before SBRT and one after SBRT from each of roughly 20 patients and sequenced all 38 samples. The study at large found these results: All reported P values were unadjusted for multiple comparisons. Post-SBRT Shannon entropy and its change from baseline were lower in patients who developed distant metastases; baseline Shannon entropy was not associated with metastases. Tumor specificity of expanded TCR clones was not determined. After SBRT, the count of unique TCR clones dropped from a median of roughly 9,700 beforehand to about 6,800 afterward (Wilcoxon paired P=0.011). Differences in TRBV and TRBJ usage frequencies by metastasis status were reportedly observed in two V genes at baseline and in roughly 10 V and two J genes after SBRT. The study was limited by its small cohort and short follow-up, and the findings require independent validation.

Two rounds of multiplex PCR were used to amplify the TCR beta CDR3 region from genomic DNA. The first PCR round used primers specific to each TRBV and TRBJ gene, and the primer sequences were filed in Chinese patent CN105087789A. The second PCR round used universal primers. The Roche High Pure PCR Template Preparation Kit was used to extract genomic DNA from frozen PBMCs. Libraries were sequenced paired-end with 151 bp reads on an Illumina HiSeq 3000. In the paper's pipeline: Raw reads lacking the multiplex PCR primer sequences were removed with CutAdapt. High-quality paired reads were merged into contigs with PEAR. By aligning each contig to reference sequences, MiXCR assigned the TRB V, D and J gene segments to that contig. To remove sequencing errors, CDR3 sequences were clustered according to base quality and sequence similarity. Diversity was calculated as Shannon entropy divided by the natural log of the number of productive TCR sequences. Clonality was computed as one minus the ratio of Shannon entropy to the natural log of the number of unique clonotypes. The Youden index of ROC curves was used to select progression-free survival cut-offs for repertoire metrics, and analyses were performed in R 3.5.3. Using fastp trimming at Q25 and MiXCR clonotype assembly, TCRdb reanalyzed the public sequencing data and kept in-frame beta chains. Under each unique CDR3 protein, matching rows form one entry showing the most common genes and DNA. The V and J calls, along with clone size, are taken from TCRdb and not from the paper's own processing. This sample has roughly 26,000 distinct CDR3 sequences in its table, and around 30% of those were observed once. The biggest ten clones account for roughly 35% of the sample.

V and J lose 4 bases and 7 bases, and a span of 10 bases separates them. The CDR3, from cysteine to phenylalanine, totals 12 residues. Just the 36-base CDR3 DNA is kept, in frame starting at base 1. CDR1 is given as SQVTM and CDR2 as ANQGSEA, both from the germline V gene. Source: PBMCs, taken before or after stereotactic body radiation therapy (not recorded which). This receptor was identified in a donor over 45 with non-small cell lung cancer. Recombination linked TRBV29-1 to TRBJ1-4; the D gene is possibly TRBD1, with 5 bases matching. The CDR3 region has the sequence CSVGGVREKLFF. In nucleotides, the sequence is TGCAGCGTTGGAGGGGTCCGTGAAAAACTGTTTTTT.